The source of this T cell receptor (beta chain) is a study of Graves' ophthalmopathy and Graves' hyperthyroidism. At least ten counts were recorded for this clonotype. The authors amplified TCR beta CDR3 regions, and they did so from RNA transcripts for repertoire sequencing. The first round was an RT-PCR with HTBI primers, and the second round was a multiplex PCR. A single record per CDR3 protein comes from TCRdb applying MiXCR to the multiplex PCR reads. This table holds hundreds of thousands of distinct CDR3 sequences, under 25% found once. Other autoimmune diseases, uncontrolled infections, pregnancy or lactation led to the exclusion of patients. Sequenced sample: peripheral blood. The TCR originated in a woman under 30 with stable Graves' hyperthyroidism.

The CDR3 loop is CASSQVASSSYEQYF. Written as DNA, the CDR3 is TGCGCCAGCAGCCAAGTTGCGTCCAGCTCCTACGAGCAGTACTTC. V gene TRBV4-1 combines with J gene TRBJ2-7; D is unclear. Trimming stripped 1 base from V and 0 bases from J, with 10 bases between. The CDR3 runs to 15 residues. Germline V gene lookup returns CDR1 MGHRA and CDR2 YSYEKL.